One sample yielded the 24 T cell receptor beta chains listed below, sequenced in a study of T-cell reconstitution after alpha-beta-depleted transplantation in children (dated by TCRdb to about 2016). Sample treatment or condition, as interpreted from the label and publication: allogeneic hematopoietic cell transplantation with graft depleted of TCRalphabeta T cells and CD19 B cells. The library was prepared using PCR. Sequenced on an Illumina HiSeq 2500. Molecular barcoding was employed in the preparation of TCR libraries, with unique molecular identifiers being used to normalize TCRbeta repertoire quantification. TCRdb trimmed the raw reads at Q25, called clones with MiXCR and kept productive beta chains. Every CDR3 protein is listed once, alongside the most common genes and DNA of its rows. In all, the sample holds 250,000 to 400,000 distinct CDR3 sequences, and approximately 20% of those were seen once. The ten largest clones take up roughly 9.7% of the sample.

The sequencing used PBMCs, mostly from graft donor cells, collected 180 days after TCRalphabeta/CD19-depleted stem cell transplant. All receptors derive from a male patient younger than 18 who had a stem cell transplant for acute lymphoblastic leukemia, so the T cells may come from the graft donor.

This clonotype was observed a few times. The chain uses TRBV11-1 and TRBJ2-1; tentative D call: TRBD1 (6 bases). The CDR3 loop spans 19 amino acids. Trimming left V 6 bases short and J 3 bases short, with 27 bases between. The germline CDR1 and CDR2 sequences are SGHAT and FQDESV (reference sequence). The CDR3 DNA is TGTGCCAGCAGTTATCCTACTACCGACAGGACGATGCTCTACAATGAGCAGTTCTTC. Translated: CASSYPTTDRTMLYNEQFF.

This clonotype was picked up a small number of times. The chain recombines TRBV5-1 with TRBJ2-2, with no clear D. There are 14 residues in the CDR3. Germline V gene sequence: CDR1 SGHRS, CDR2 YFSETQ. V was clipped by 4 bases and J by 5 bases, with 12 bases between them. This CDR3 is CASSPYRRTGELFF. CDR3 bases: TGCGCCAGCAGCCCCTATCGGCGTACCGGGGAGCTGTTTTTT.

Only a few counts were recorded for this clonotype. This sequence joins TRBV7-9 and TRBJ2-3; D tentatively reads TRBD1 or TRBD2 (5 bases each). The V end lost 4 bases, the J end lost 4 bases, and 9 bases lay between the germline ends. CDR3 length: 13 amino acids. The V gene's germline CDR1 is SEHNR and CDR2 FQNEAQ (reference sequence). CDR3 amino acids: CASSSPGPDTQYF. The CDR3 DNA reads as TGTGCCAGCAGCTCACCGGGGCCAGATACGCAGTATTTT. Full variable domain (outside the CDR3, taken from reference TRBV7-9 and TRBJ2-3): DTGVSQNPRHKITKRGQNVTFRCDPISEHNRLYWYRQTLGQGPEFLTYFQNEAQLEKSRLLSDRFSAERPKGSFSTLEIQRTEQGDSAMYLCASSSPGPDTQYFGPGTRLTVL.

In this sample, this clonotype turned up a few times. The rearrangement joins TRBV6-6 to TRBJ2-1; 8 nucleotides line up with TRBD1. V was pared by 2 bases and J by 9 bases, with 3 bases of the junction left unmatched. There are 13 residues in the CDR3. CDR1 is MNHNY, CDR2 SVGAGI, per germline (reference sequence). CDR3 in amino acids: CASSYQTGAEQFF. The CDR3 region has the DNA TGTGCCAGCAGTTACCAGACAGGGGCTGAGCAGTTCTTC.

The chain uses TRBV4-1 and TRBJ2-7, with 9 bases fitting TRBD1. The germline V gene encodes CDR1 MGHRA and CDR2 YSYEKL. The CDR3 is made up of 16 amino acids. Trimming removed 4 bases from V and 5 bases from J; junction bases left unmatched: 12. CDR3 loop: CASSLITGTGNHEQYF. The CDR3 bases are TGCGCCAGCAGCCTGATTACCGGGACAGGGAACCACGAGCAGTACTTC.

The rearrangement joins TRBV30 to TRBJ1-5; D not certain. CDR3 length: 12 residues. CDR1 and CDR2 from the germline V gene are GTSNPN and SVGIG (reference sequence). Trimming pared 5 bases from V and 4 bases from J, leaving 9 bases between. As DNA, the CDR3 is TGTGCCTGGGCGGAGATAAATCAGCCCCAGCATTTT. As protein: CAWAEINQPQHF.

This sequence joins TRBV25-1 and TRBJ2-2; TRBD2 matches 10 bases. CDR3 size: 15 residues. After removal of 5 bases from V and 5 bases from J, the junction contained 5 bases not matched to a gene. Per germline, CDR1 MGHDK and CDR2 SYGVNS. The CDR3 region has the DNA TGTGCCAGCAGTAGGCTAGCGGGAGCAACCGGGGAGCTGTTTTTT. As protein: CASSRLAGATGELFF.

The chain uses TRBV25-1 and TRBJ1-2, with 11 bases aligning to TRBD1. Per the germline V gene, CDR1 is MGHDK and CDR2 is SYGVNS. V shed 7 bases and J 3 bases; nucleotides not matched to a gene: 10. The CDR3 runs 16 residues. The CDR3 is CASNPGQGVLHYGYTF. In nucleotides, the CDR3 is TGTGCCAGCAACCCGGGACAGGGGGTACTCCACTATGGCTACACCTTC.

The chain is built from TRBV5-1 and TRBJ2-5; no definite D call. Looked up from germline, CDR1 is SGHRS and CDR2 is YFSETQ. Deletions cut 0 bases from V and 5 bases from J, with 11 bases between. The CDR3 extends over 14 amino acids. DNA for the CDR3: TGCGCCAGCAGCTTGGTCAGTTGGGTGGAGACCCAGTACTTC. Translating gives CASSLVSWVETQYF.

The J gene is TRBJ2-4, the V gene TRBV27; D is perhaps TRBD2 (5 bases). Germline V CDR1 and CDR2: MNHEY, SMNVEV (reference sequence). This CDR3 comprises 14 residues. V was pared by 5 bases and J by 4 bases, with 12 bases between. CDR3 in DNA: TGTGCCAGCAGTCCCACGGGAAGTAAAAACATTCAGTACTTC. Translating gives CASSPTGSKNIQYF.

The sample holds one count of this clonotype. The DNA for the CDR3 is TGTGCCAGCAGCTACGCCCAGGTACTGAACACTGAAGCTTTCTTT. Its protein is CASSYAQVLNTEAFF. The J gene is TRBJ1-1, the V gene TRBV5-6; no firm D call. V was clipped by 3 bases and J by 0 bases, with 12 bases between them. The germline V gene has CDR1 SGHDT and CDR2 YYEEEE. The CDR3 consists of 15 residues.

This clonotype was observed a handful of times. The chain is built from TRBV9 and TRBJ2-1; D ambiguous. The germline CDR1 and CDR2 sequences are SGDLS and YYNGEE. V was cut by 0 bases and J by 4 bases, with 11 bases left in between. The CDR3 runs 15 residues. CDR3 region: CASSVESWEYNEQFF. The DNA for the CDR3 is TGTGCCAGCAGCGTAGAAAGCTGGGAATACAATGAGCAGTTCTTC. The variable domain in full, with the rest retrieved from reference TRBV9 and TRBJ2-1, is DSGVTQTPKHLITATGQRVTLRCSPRSGDLSVYWYQQSLDQGLQFLIQYYNGEERAKGNILERFSAQQFPDLHSELNLSSLELGDSALYFCASSVESWEYNEQFFGPGTRLTVL.

This sequence joins TRBV20-1 and TRBJ1-2; D possibly corresponds to TRBD1 (6 bases). V gave up 1 base and J gave up 3 bases, with 18 bases separating them. There are 16 residues in the CDR3. Looked up from germline, CDR1 is DFQATT and CDR2 is SNEGSKA (reference sequence). The CDR3 reads CSARGYRGAPDYGYTF. CDR3 bases: TGCAGTGCTAGAGGGTACCGGGGGGCGCCGGACTATGGCTACACCTTC.

This clonotype was found a few times. In DNA, the CDR3 is TGTGCCAGCAGTTTATATGTACCCTTACGGAATGAGCAGTTCTTC. Amino acids: CASSLYVPLRNEQFF. The genes are TRBV12-3 or TRBV12-4 and TRBJ2-1; D is uncertain. Trimming removed 2 bases from V and 7 bases from J, with 15 bases in between. This CDR3 contains 15 residues.

The genes are TRBV15 and TRBJ1-4, with TRBD1 matching 8 bases. This CDR3 has 15 amino acids. V was clipped by 5 bases and J by 8 bases; unmatched bases: 10. CDR1 LNHNV and CDR2 YYDKDF come from the germline V gene (reference sequence). The CDR3 spells CATSHWTGTREKLFF. The CDR3 coding sequence is TGTGCCACCAGCCATTGGACAGGGACTAGAGAAAAACTGTTTTTT.

The chain is built from TRBV9 and TRBJ2-1; 10 bases are a match to TRBD2. The length of the CDR3 is 17 residues. With V trimmed by 3 bases and J by 5 bases, 11 bases remained unmatched. CDR1 and CDR2 from the germline V gene are SGDLS and YYNGEE. CDR3 loop: CASSEDLAGAFNNEQFF. In nucleotides, the CDR3 is TGTGCCAGCAGCGAGGATCTAGCGGGAGCTTTCAACAATGAGCAGTTCTTC.

The chain couples TRBV7-3 to TRBJ2-1, with TRBD2 as a possible D gene (7 bases). The CDR3 totals 15 residues. Germline V CDR1 and CDR2: SGHTA, FQGTGA. Between the trimmed V and J ends, which lost 5 bases and 5 bases, there was a span of 16 bases. The CDR3 DNA is TGTGCCAGCAGCCCAAGGGGGGGGACTAACAATGAGCAGTTCTTC. It encodes CASSPRGGTNNEQFF. Looking up the rest from reference TRBV7-3 and TRBJ2-1 gives the full variable domain: GAGVSQTPSNKVTEKGKYVELRCDPISGHTALYWYRQSLGQGPEFLIYFQGTGAADDSGLPNDRFFAVRPEGSVSTLKIQRTERGDSAVYLCASSPRGGTNNEQFFGPGTRLTVL.

The chain uses TRBV11-2 and TRBJ2-4; 8 bases align to TRBD2. The CDR3 is 16 amino acids. The trim removed 3 bases at V and 0 bases at J, leaving 4 bases unmatched. CDR1 is SGHAT, CDR2 FQNNGV, per germline. For the CDR3, the DNA is TGTGCCAGCAGCTTTAAAGCGGGAGAAGCCAAAAACATTCAGTACTTC. Protein sequence: CASSFKAGEAKNIQYF.

This clonotype has ten or more counts. The rearrangement uses TRBV29-1 and TRBJ1-1; 7 bases line up with TRBD1. The CDR3 has 12 amino acids. Germline loops: CDR1 SQVTM, CDR2 ANQGSEA. V was pared by 5 bases and J by 1 base, with 1 base of the junction left unmatched. In nucleotides, the CDR3 is TGCAGCGTTAGGACAGGGAACACTGAAGCTTTCTTT. It translates to CSVRTGNTEAFF. The whole variable domain, filled in from reference TRBV29-1 and TRBJ1-1, reads SAVISQKPSRDICQRGTSLTIQCQVDSQVTMMFWYRQQPGQSLTLIATANQGSEATYESGFVIDKFPISRPNLTFSTLTVSNMSPEDSSIYLCSVRTGNTEAFFGQGTRLTVV.

This clonotype was counted only a few times. The chain carries TRBV5-1 and TRBJ2-2, with 9 bases identical to TRBD2. Germline V lookup: CDR1 SGHRS, CDR2 YFSETQ. V lost 4 bases, J lost 1 base, and 5 bases stayed unmatched. The CDR3 totals 16 residues. CDR3 in amino acids: CASSVASGVNTGELFF. The CDR3 nucleotides read TGCGCCAGCAGCGTCGCTAGCGGGGTGAACACCGGGGAGCTGTTTTTT.

The rearrangement joins TRBV5-1 to TRBJ2-7; 8 bases map to TRBD2. The CDR3 covers 16 residues. Trimming removed 3 bases from V and 1 base from J; junction bases left unmatched: 9. CDR1 SGHRS and CDR2 YFSETQ come from the germline V gene. DNA of the CDR3: TGCGCCAGCAGCTCGCTCCCGGGACTAGGGTCCTACGAGCAGTACTTC. This sequence encodes CASSSLPGLGSYEQYF.

V usage is TRBV12-3 or TRBV12-4 and J usage is TRBJ2-2; 7 bases fit TRBD2. V shed 5 bases, J shed 6 bases, and the junction held 6 bases outside the gene matches. This CDR3 is 14 amino acids long. The DNA of the CDR3 is TGTGCCAGCAGTCCTGGGGGGGGGTCCGGGGAGCTGTTTTTT. Translation gives CASSPGGGSGELFF.

CDR3 bases: TGTGCCAGCTCACCACCTCTCCGATACAGCCGCCCTTTGAACGAGCAGTACTTC. This sequence encodes CASSPPLRYSRPLNEQYF. The chain combines TRBV18 with TRBJ2-7, with D unclear. V lost 0 bases and J 5 bases, leaving 23 bases between the germline ends. The V gene's germline CDR1 is KGHSH and CDR2 LQKENI. The CDR3 consists of 18 residues.

At least ten counts were recorded for this clonotype. This sequence joins TRBV5-1 and TRBJ2-1, with D tentatively TRBD1 or TRBD2 (5 bases each). CDR1 is SGHRS, CDR2 YFSETQ, per germline. V shed 4 bases and J shed 1 base, with 15 bases lying between them. The CDR3 contains 16 residues. This chain's CDR3 is CASSPFNRRSYNEQFF. The CDR3 DNA reads TGCGCCAGCAGCCCCTTTAACAGGAGGTCCTACAATGAGCAGTTCTTC.